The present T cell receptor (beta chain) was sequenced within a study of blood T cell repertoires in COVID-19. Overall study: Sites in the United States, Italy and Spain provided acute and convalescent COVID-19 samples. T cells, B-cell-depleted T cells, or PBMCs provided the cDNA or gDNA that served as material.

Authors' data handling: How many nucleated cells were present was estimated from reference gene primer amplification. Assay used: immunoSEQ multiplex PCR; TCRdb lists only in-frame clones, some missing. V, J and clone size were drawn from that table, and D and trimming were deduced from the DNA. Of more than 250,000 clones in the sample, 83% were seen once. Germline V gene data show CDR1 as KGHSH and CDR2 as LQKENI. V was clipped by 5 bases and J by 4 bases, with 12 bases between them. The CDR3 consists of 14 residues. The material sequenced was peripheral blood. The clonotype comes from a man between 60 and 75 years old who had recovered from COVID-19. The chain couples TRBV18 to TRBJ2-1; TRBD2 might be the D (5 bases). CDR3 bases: TGTGCCAGCTCAGAAACCCGGGGTTACAATGAGCAGTTCTTC. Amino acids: CASSETRGYNEQFF.